A single sample gave rise to the 18 T cell receptor beta chains below, sequenced in a study of monozygotic twins with inflammatory bowel disease. Reanalyzing the 5' RACE reads, TCRdb keeps one entry per CDR3 protein, without DNA. Listed are 300,000 to 400,000 distinct CDR3 sequences; 2% falls within the top ten. Sequenced material: blood. Receptors originate from a human donor with ulcerative colitis or Crohn's disease, or a healthy co-twin of an affected twin (not recorded which).

The genes are TRBV2 and TRBJ2-5; the TCRdb call, TRBD2, lacks DNA for checking. The CDR3 has 13 residues. Germline CDR1 is SNHLY and CDR2 is FYNNEI. The CDR3 sequence is CASSVEAKETQYF.

The chain joins TRBV3-1 to TRBJ2-3; TCRdb selects TRBD1, and the lack of DNA leaves this call unchecked. The CDR3 contains 13 residues. Per the germline V gene, CDR1 is LGHDT and CDR2 is YNNKEL (reference sequence). This CDR3 is CASSQSQGDTQYF.

V usage is TRBV5-1 and J usage is TRBJ1-5; TCRdb's D call, TRBD1, is unchecked because there is no DNA. CDR1 and CDR2 (germline): SGHRS, YFSETQ. The CDR3 is 15 residues long. The CDR3 sequence is CASSLRGDSNQPQHF.

The chain combines TRBV6-2 or TRBV6-3 with TRBJ1-1; TCRdb's D gene call, TRBD1, goes unchecked for lack of DNA. The CDR3 is 12 amino acids. Germline CDR1 MNHEY, CDR2 SVGEGT. The CDR3 region is CASSSRETEAFF.

The rearrangement joins TRBV4-1 to TRBJ1-1; TCRdb gives TRBD1 as the D gene, but with no DNA this cannot be confirmed. Germline CDR1 reads MGHRA; CDR2 reads YSYEKL. There are 13 residues in the CDR3. The CDR3 sequence: CASSHRQGSEAFF.

The rearrangement uses TRBV29-1 and TRBJ2-2; TCRdb designates TRBD2, a call that cannot be tested without DNA. Germline CDR1 is SQVTM and CDR2 is ANQGSEA. This CDR3 contains 17 residues. CDR3 sequence reads: CSALTGLAGAGTGELFF.

V and J are TRBV19 and TRBJ2-2. Germline V gene sequence: CDR1 LNHDA, CDR2 SQIVND (reference sequence). The CDR3 loop spans 15 amino acids. CDR3 sequence: CASQRSDFTIQELFF.

The rearrangement joins TRBV7-2 to TRBJ2-3; the D gene TCRdb calls, TRBD1, cannot be checked with no DNA. Germline lookup yields CDR1 SGHTA and CDR2 FQGNSA. The CDR3 covers 14 residues. The CDR3 spells CASSPVGVAGTQYF.

The chain carries TRBV5-1 and TRBJ2-5; TCRdb picks TRBD2, but there is no DNA to check that call. Germline CDR1 SGHRS, CDR2 YFSETQ. This CDR3 region has 14 residues. The CDR3 loop reads CASSLPAGEETQYF.

This chain uses TRBV4-1 with TRBJ2-7; TCRdb selects TRBD1, and the lack of DNA leaves this call unchecked. This CDR3 has 15 residues. Germline V gene sequence: CDR1 MGHRA, CDR2 YSYEKL. The CDR3 loop is CASSQRQGIIYEQYF.

V and J are TRBV5-1 and TRBJ2-6. The V gene's germline CDR1 is SGHRS and CDR2 YFSETQ. The CDR3 length is 15 residues. This chain's CDR3 is CASSLVLGGANVLTF.

The rearrangement uses TRBV24-1 and TRBJ2-2; without DNA, the TCRdb call of TRBD2 cannot be checked. CDR3 length: 14 residues. The germline V gene encodes CDR1 KGHDR and CDR2 SFDVKD. CDR3 in amino acids: CATSDSREVGELFF.

V gene TRBV5-1 combines with J gene TRBJ1-1; the D gene TCRdb calls, TRBD1, cannot be checked with no DNA. The CDR3 is 15 residues long. Germline V CDR1 and CDR2: SGHRS, YFSETQ. CDR3 loop: CASSYLTGMNTEAFF.

The rearrangement links TRBV4-1 to TRBJ2-1. CDR3 length: 14 amino acids. In germline, CDR1 is MGHRA, CDR2 YSYEKL. The CDR3 sequence is CASSQDVEDNEQFF.

The chain uses TRBV20-1 and TRBJ1-5; no DNA is available, so the TRBD1 call from TCRdb remains unchecked. This CDR3 has 16 amino acids. Germline V gene sequence: CDR1 DFQATT, CDR2 SNEGSKA (reference sequence). The chain's CDR3 is CSARDGGQGETQPQHF.

V gene TRBV4-3 combines with J gene TRBJ1-1; the D gene TCRdb calls, TRBD1, cannot be checked with no DNA. The germline CDR1 and CDR2 sequences are LGHNA and YSLEER. This CDR3 comprises 15 residues. The CDR3 sequence is CASSQVSGGITEAFF.

V and J are TRBV27 and TRBJ2-7; TCRdb reports TRBD2, a call that lacks DNA to check it against. Germline lookup yields CDR1 MNHEY and CDR2 SMNVEV (reference sequence). The CDR3 spans 15 residues. CDR3 sequence reads: CASSKRAGGFYEQYF.

This chain links TRBV30 with TRBJ2-1; there is no DNA to check the TCRdb D call of TRBD1. This CDR3 is 13 amino acids long. Germline CDR1 is GTSNPN and CDR2 is SVGIG (reference sequence). CDR3 in amino acids: CAWSRGGVNEQFF.